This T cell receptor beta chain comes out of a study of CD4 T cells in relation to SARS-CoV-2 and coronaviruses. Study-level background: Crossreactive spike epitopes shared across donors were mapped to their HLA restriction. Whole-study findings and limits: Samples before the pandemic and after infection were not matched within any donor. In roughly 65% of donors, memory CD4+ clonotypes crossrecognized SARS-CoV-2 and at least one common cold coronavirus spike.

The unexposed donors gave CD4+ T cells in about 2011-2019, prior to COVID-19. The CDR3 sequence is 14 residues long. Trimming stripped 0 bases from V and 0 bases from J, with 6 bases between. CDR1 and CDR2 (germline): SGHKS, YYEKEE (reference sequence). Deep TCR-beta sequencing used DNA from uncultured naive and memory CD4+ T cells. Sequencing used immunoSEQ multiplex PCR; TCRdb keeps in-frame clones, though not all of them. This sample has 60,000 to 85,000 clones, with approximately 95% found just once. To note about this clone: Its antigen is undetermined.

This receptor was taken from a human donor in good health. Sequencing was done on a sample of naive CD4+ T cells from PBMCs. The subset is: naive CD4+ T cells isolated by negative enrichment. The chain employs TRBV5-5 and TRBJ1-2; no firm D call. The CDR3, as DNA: TGTGCCAGCAGCTTGGGTGCTACTAACTATGGCTACACCTTC. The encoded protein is CASSLGATNYGYTF. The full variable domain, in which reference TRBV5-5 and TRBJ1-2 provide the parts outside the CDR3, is DAGVTQSPTHLIKTRGQQVTLRCSPISGHKSVSWYQQVLGQGPQFIFQYYEKEERGRGNFPDRFSARQFPNYSSELNVNALLLGDSALYLCASSLGATNYGYTFGSGTRLTVV.